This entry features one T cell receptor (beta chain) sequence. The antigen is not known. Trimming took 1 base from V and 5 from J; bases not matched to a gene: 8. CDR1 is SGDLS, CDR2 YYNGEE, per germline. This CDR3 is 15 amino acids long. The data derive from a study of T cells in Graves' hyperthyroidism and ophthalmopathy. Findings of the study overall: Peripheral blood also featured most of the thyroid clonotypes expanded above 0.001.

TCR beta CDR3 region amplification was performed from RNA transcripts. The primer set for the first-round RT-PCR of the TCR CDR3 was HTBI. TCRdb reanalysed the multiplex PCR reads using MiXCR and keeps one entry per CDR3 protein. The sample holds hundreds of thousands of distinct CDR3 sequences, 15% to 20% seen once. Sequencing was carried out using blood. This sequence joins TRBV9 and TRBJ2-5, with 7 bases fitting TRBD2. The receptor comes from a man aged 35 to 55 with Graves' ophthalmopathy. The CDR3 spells CASSVRSGEGETQYF. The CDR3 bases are TGTGCCAGCAGCGTAAGAAGCGGGGAAGGGGAGACCCAGTACTTC. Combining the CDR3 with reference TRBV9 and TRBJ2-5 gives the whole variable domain DSGVTQTPKHLITATGQRVTLRCSPRSGDLSVYWYQQSLDQGLQFLIQYYNGEERAKGNILERFSAQQFPDLHSELNLSSLELGDSALYFCASSVRSGEGETQYFGPGTRLLVL.